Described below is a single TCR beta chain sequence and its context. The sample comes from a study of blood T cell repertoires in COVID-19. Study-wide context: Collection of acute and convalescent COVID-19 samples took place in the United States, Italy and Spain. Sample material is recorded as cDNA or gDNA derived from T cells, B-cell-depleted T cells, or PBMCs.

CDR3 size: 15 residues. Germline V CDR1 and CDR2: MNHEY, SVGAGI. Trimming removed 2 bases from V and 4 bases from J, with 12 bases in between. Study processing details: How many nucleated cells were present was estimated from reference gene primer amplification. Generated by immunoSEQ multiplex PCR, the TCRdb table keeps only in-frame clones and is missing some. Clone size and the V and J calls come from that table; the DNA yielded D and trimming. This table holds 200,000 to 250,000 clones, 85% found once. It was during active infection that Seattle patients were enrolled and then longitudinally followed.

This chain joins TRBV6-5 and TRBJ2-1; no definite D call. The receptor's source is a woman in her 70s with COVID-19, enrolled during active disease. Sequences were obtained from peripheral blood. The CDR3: CASSYGLDRYNEQFF. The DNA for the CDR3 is TGTGCCAGCAGTTACGGTCTAGACCGTTACAATGAGCAGTTCTTC.